One and the same sample provided the 20 T cell receptor beta chains below, sequenced in a study of blood T cell repertoires in COVID-19. Sequenced by immunoSEQ multiplex PCR; TCRdb stores in-frame clones only, minus some. The sample contains about 70,000 clones, 86% of which appear only once. The sequenced material came from peripheral blood. The receptors originated from a human donor in a cohort sampled during active COVID-19.

The chain is built from TRBV7-9 and TRBJ1-1; a possible D gene is TRBD1 (5 bases). With 0 bases removed from V and 3 bases from J, the gap between germline ends came to 8 bases. The CDR3 is made up of 14 amino acids. Germline loops: CDR1 SEHNR, CDR2 FQNEAQ (reference sequence). CDR3 coding DNA: TGTGCCAGCAGCTTAGCGAAAGGGGACACTGAAGCTTTCTTT. It encodes CASSLAKGDTEAFF.

The gene calls are TRBV5-1 and TRBJ2-5, with 8 nucleotides matching TRBD1. The CDR3 consists of 13 residues. The germline V gene encodes CDR1 SGHRS and CDR2 YFSETQ. The J segment lost 2 bases and the V segment lost 5 bases, leaving 2 bases of the junction unmatched. This chain's CDR3 is CASRRDRQETQYF. CDR3 nucleotides: TGCGCCAGCAGACGGGACAGGCAAGAGACCCAGTACTTC.

The rearrangement uses TRBV18 and TRBJ2-5, with 7 bases aligning to TRBD2. V lost 1 base and J lost 4; bases outside the gene matches: 0. In germline, CDR1 is KGHSH, CDR2 LQKENI. The CDR3 consists of 13 residues. CDR3: CASSPREGETQYF. The CDR3, as DNA: TGTGCCAGCTCACCACGGGAGGGAGAGACCCAGTACTTC.

This chain links TRBV7-9 with TRBJ1-4; possibly TRBD1 for D (5 bases). The germline CDR1 and CDR2 sequences are SEHNR and FQNEAQ (reference sequence). V dropped 3 bases and J dropped 4 bases, with 18 bases sitting between them. The CDR3 loop spans 17 amino acids. CDR3 DNA: TGTGCCAGCAGCTTGACCAGGGAGGGTTTGGGTAATGAAAAACTGTTTTTT. Translated, it gives CASSLTREGLGNEKLFF.

In its sample, this clone was seen once. Compared with germline, one end of the junction differs, possibly owing to a read error. The chain employs TRBV20-1 and TRBJ1-2, with 7 bases fitting TRBD1. CDR3 length equals 10 residues. Germline-derived CDR1 and CDR2 are DFQATT and SNEGSKA (reference sequence). The CDR3 loop is CSVAEQGLRF. The CDR3 DNA sequence: TGCAGTGTCGCAGAACAGGGGCTCCGCTTC.

This sequence joins TRBV5-1 and TRBJ2-2, with D hard to call. Germline V gives CDR1 SGHRS, CDR2 YFSETQ. V lost 1 base and J lost 1, with 11 bases in between. This CDR3 has 16 amino acids. The CDR3 DNA sequence: TGCGCCAGCAGCTTGAGCGTTAACAAGAACACCGGGGAGCTGTTTTTT. It is translated as CASSLSVNKNTGELFF.

The V call is TRBV2, the J call TRBJ1-1; TRBD1 might be the D (5 bases). The germline V gene has CDR1 SNHLY and CDR2 FYNNEI. V was clipped by 6 bases and J by 5 bases, with 13 bases between them. The CDR3 loop spans 13 amino acids. The CDR3 region is CASSQGEGTEAFF. CDR3 bases: TGTGCCAGCAGCCAAGGGGAAGGGACTGAAGCTTTCTTT.

J is TRBJ2-7 and V is TRBV5-1, with 9 bases identical to TRBD1. The trim removed 3 bases at V and 7 bases at J, leaving 14 bases unmatched. The CDR3 is 16 residues long. The germline V gene has CDR1 SGHRS and CDR2 YFSETQ. For the CDR3, the DNA is TGCGCCAGCAGCTGGGTCCCGGGACAGGGACGTGAGGAGCAGTACTTC. Protein sequence: CASSWVPGQGREEQYF.

The chain is built from TRBV18 and TRBJ1-1; the D is unclear. Germline CDR1 KGHSH, CDR2 LQKENI. V was shortened by 0 bases and J by 7 bases, with 15 bases between the two germline ends. The CDR3 length is 15 residues. Written as DNA, the CDR3 is TGTGCCAGCTCACCACCGGGCCGCAGGTCATTTGAAGCTTTCTTT. It translates to CASSPPGRRSFEAFF. The full variable domain, its missing parts supplied by reference TRBV18 and TRBJ1-1, is NAGVMQNPRHLVRRRGQEARLRCSPMKGHSHVYWYRQLPEEGLKFMVYLQKENIIDESGMPKERFSAEFPKEGPSILRIQQVVRGDSAAYFCASSPPGRRSFEAFFGQGTRLTVV.

The CDR3 sequence: CASSTEGEQETQYF. The CDR3 DNA reads TGTGCCAGCAGCACGGAAGGGGAACAAGAGACCCAGTACTTC. This chain connects TRBV21-1 to TRBJ2-5; the table's D call TRBD1 went unverified against the DNA. TRBV21-1 is annotated as a pseudogene. The CDR3 runs 14 residues.

The chain combines TRBV6-1 with TRBJ1-1; no definite D call. The germline CDR1 and CDR2 sequences are MNHNS and SASEGT. This CDR3 comprises 14 residues. V shed 2 bases and J shed 4 bases, with 11 bases lying between them. The CDR3 protein is CASSEYPGFTEAFF. The DNA for the CDR3 is TGTGCCAGCAGTGAATACCCGGGGTTCACTGAAGCTTTCTTT.

V is TRBV19 and J is TRBJ2-5; perhaps TRBD1 as D (6 bases). Trimming stripped 0 bases from V and 1 base from J, with 15 bases between. The CDR3 is 17 amino acids. Germline CDR1 reads LNHDA; CDR2 reads SQIVND (reference sequence). This CDR3 reads CASSIDFIQGIQETQYF. The CDR3 DNA follows: TGTGCCAGTAGTATAGACTTCATCCAGGGGATCCAAGAGACCCAGTACTTC.

The chain has TRBV2 and TRBJ1-4, with a weak D call TRBD1 (5 bases). Germline V gene lookup returns CDR1 SNHLY and CDR2 FYNNEI. The V and J ends lost 8 bases and 5 bases respectively, with 12 bases between them. This CDR3 contains 13 residues. Written as DNA, the CDR3 is TGTGCCAGCTCCCGGGGGGAGAATGAAAAACTGTTTTTT. This codes for CASSRGENEKLFF.

V usage is TRBV3-1 (or the pseudogene TRBV3-2) and J usage is TRBJ1-2; 9 bases are a match to TRBD1. CDR3 length: 15 amino acids. With V trimmed by 1 base and J by 6 bases, 6 bases remained unmatched. Germline V CDR1 and CDR2: LGHDT, YNNKEL (reference sequence). The CDR3: CASSQVLGQGNGYTF. CDR3 bases: TGTGCCAGCAGCCAAGTACTAGGACAGGGGAATGGCTACACCTTC.

This clone has just one count. The V call is TRBV6-2 or TRBV6-3, the J call TRBJ1-2, with 7 bases lining up with TRBD1. The J segment lost 8 bases and the V segment lost 5 bases, leaving 8 bases of the junction unmatched. This CDR3 is 13 amino acids long. Per germline, CDR1 MNHEY and CDR2 SVGEGT. CDR3: CASSDDRAWGYTF. The CDR3 bases are TGTGCCAGCAGTGACGACAGGGCCTGGGGCTACACCTTC.

V gene TRBV10-3 combines with J gene TRBJ1-1; 9 bases match TRBD1. Germline V CDR1 and CDR2: ENHRY, SYGVKD. There are 13 residues in the CDR3. V lost 10 bases and J lost 8; bases outside the gene matches: 11. CDR3 nucleotides: TGTGCCAGTACAGGGGGCGAATCCTTCGAAGCTTTCTTT. It codes for CASTGGESFEAFF.

This rearrangement joins TRBV6-5 to TRBJ1-1; 7 bases align to TRBD1. Germline CDR1 reads MNHEY; CDR2 reads SVGAGI. CDR3 length equals 11 residues. The V and J ends lost 5 bases and 8 bases, in that order; junction bases with no gene match: 2. The CDR3, as DNA: TGTGCCAGCAGTCAACAGGGGGAAGCTTTCTTT. This translates into CASSQQGEAFF.

This chain joins TRBV7-2 and TRBJ1-2; 8 nucleotides align to TRBD1. With V trimmed by 1 base and J by 7 bases, 8 bases remained unmatched. Looked up from germline, CDR1 is SGHTA and CDR2 is FQGNSA. This CDR3 spans 15 amino acids. The CDR3 DNA reads TGTGCCAGCAGCTTAGTTGGACAGGGAAATCGTGGCTACACCTTC. Translated, it gives CASSLVGQGNRGYTF.

The chain employs TRBV18 and TRBJ2-5; tentative D call: TRBD1 (5 bases). CDR1 and CDR2 (germline): KGHSH, LQKENI. CDR3 size: 13 residues. V lost 4 bases and J 2 bases, leaving 8 bases between the germline ends. The CDR3 DNA sequence: TGTGCCAGCTCACTACAGGCACAAGAGACCCAGTACTTC. It yields the protein CASSLQAQETQYF.

The V call is TRBV27, the J call TRBJ1-2; D may be TRBD1 (6 bases). Trimming left V 7 bases short and J 4 bases short, with 19 bases between. CDR3 size: 15 residues. In germline, CDR1 is MNHEY, CDR2 SMNVEV (reference sequence). The CDR3, as DNA: TGTGCCAGCAAAATCCAATTGACAGGTTCCTATGGCTACACCTTC. Amino acid sequence: CASKIQLTGSYGYTF.